The 28 T cell receptor beta chains in this list originate from one sample, sequenced in a study of blood T cells in healthy people across ages. Alongside a J-beta primer mix, a sample-barcoded 5' primer served in a second PCR lasting roughly 6 to 11 cycles. One entry per CDR3 protein results from TCRdb running MiXCR on the 5' RACE reads. This sample carries some 370,000 distinct CDR3 sequences, over 45% of them seen once, and the ten largest clones take 50% to 65%. Specimen: blood. The origin of the receptors is a man in his 60s in good health.

The rearrangement joins TRBV29-1 to TRBJ2-7; D is unresolved. Germline V gene sequence: CDR1 SQVTM, CDR2 ANQGSEA. CDR3 length equals 14 residues. Trimming took 2 bases from V and 0 from J, leaving 11 bases between them. CDR3: CSVETRLSSYEQYF. The DNA of the CDR3 is TGCAGCGTTGAAACCCGCTTGAGCTCCTACGAGCAGTACTTC.

The gene calls are TRBV20-1 and TRBJ2-1, with 14 bases identical to TRBD2. The DNA end lines up better with TRBJ2-7; the J call may be wrong. Germline lookup yields CDR1 DFQATT and CDR2 SNEGSKA (reference sequence). CDR3 length equals 14 residues. The CDR3 loop is CSARLAGGYNEQYF. In DNA form, the CDR3 reads TGCAGTGCTCGACTAGCGGGAGGGTACAATGAGCAGTACTTC.

For this clonotype: At one of its ends the junction is not consistent with the germline gene, which may arise from a read error. The rearrangement links TRBV29-1 to TRBJ1-2, with TRBD1 matching over 9 bases. The V gene's germline CDR1 is SQVTM and CDR2 ANQGSEA. The CDR3 totals 15 residues. CDR3 sequence reads: CSVPPRDRANYGYTF. The CDR3 DNA follows: TGCAGCGTTCCTCCACGGGACAGGGCTAATTATGGCTACACCTTC.

In its sample, this clonotype was seen a few times. The chain combines TRBV4-1 with TRBJ2-7, with 9 bases that match TRBD2. The germline V gene encodes CDR1 MGHRA and CDR2 YSYEKL. CDR3 length equals 17 residues. V lost 3 bases to trimming and J lost 3 bases; unmatched junction nucleotides: 12. CDR3 in amino acids: CASSQSGAGGSGYEQYF. The CDR3 nucleotides are TGCGCCAGCAGCCAGTCTGGAGCGGGGGGTTCAGGCTACGAGCAGTACTTC.

The J gene is TRBJ2-3, the V gene TRBV9, with D perhaps TRBD2 (5 bases). Trimming cost V 2 bases and J 5 bases, with 12 bases left between them. Germline loops: CDR1 SGDLS, CDR2 YYNGEE. CDR3 size: 14 residues. CDR3 protein: CASSVVRAGDTQYF. The CDR3 coding sequence is TGTGCCAGCAGCGTCGTGAGGGCAGGAGATACGCAGTATTTT.

This clonotype was detected only a few times. This sequence joins TRBV6-2 or TRBV6-3 and TRBJ2-1; TRBD1 matches at 8 bases. The germline V gene encodes CDR1 MNHEY and CDR2 SVGEGT. The length of the CDR3 is 18 residues. With 6 bases clipped from V and 0 bases from J, the junction kept 13 bases outside the gene matches. The CDR3 region is CASRKWAGGISSYNEQFF. Here the CDR3 DNA reads TGTGCCAGCAGAAAATGGGCAGGGGGCATAAGCTCCTACAATGAGCAGTTCTTC.

This clonotype has just a few counts. V usage is TRBV6-5 and J usage is TRBJ1-2, with 9 bases fitting TRBD1. V trimming: 1 base; J trimming: 6 bases; junction bases outside the gene matches: 12. Germline lookup yields CDR1 MNHEY and CDR2 SVGAGI. The CDR3 sequence is 17 residues long. The CDR3 spells CASSYYGTGLKGDGYTF. The CDR3 region has the DNA TGTGCCAGCAGTTACTATGGGACAGGGCTAAAGGGAGATGGCTACACCTTC.

The gene calls are TRBV11-2 and TRBJ1-2; TRBD1 might be the D (5 bases). Germline CDR1 SGHAT, CDR2 FQNNGV. The CDR3 totals 14 residues. Trimming removed 2 bases from V and 5 bases from J, with 12 bases in between. In nucleotides, the CDR3 is TGTGCCAGCAGCTTACGCTTTACAGGTTATGGCTACACCTTC. It specifies CASSLRFTGYGYTF.

This chain connects TRBV20-1 to TRBJ2-7; D gene unclear. Trimming left V 4 bases short and J 1 base short, with 20 bases between. The V gene's germline CDR1 is DFQATT and CDR2 SNEGSKA (reference sequence). This CDR3 spans 16 amino acids. The CDR3 DNA reads as TGCAGTGCTACGGGTGTCGCAGGCCGAAGATCCTACGAGCAGTACTTC. It yields the protein CSATGVAGRRSYEQYF.

J is TRBJ2-1 and V is TRBV11-2; perhaps TRBD2 as D (6 bases). This CDR3 is built from 16 residues. CDR1 is SGHAT and CDR2 is FQNNGV in the germline V gene. The V end lost 1 base, the J end lost 6 bases, and 16 bases lay between the germline ends. The CDR3 region is CASSLVGSGRSNEQFF. Here the CDR3 DNA reads TGTGCCAGCAGCTTAGTTGGTAGCGGACGAAGCAATGAGCAGTTCTTC.

The chain links TRBV20-1 to TRBJ2-5; D gene uncertain. CDR1 and CDR2 (germline): DFQATT, SNEGSKA (reference sequence). The CDR3 consists of 14 residues. Trimming removed 4 bases from V and 1 base from J, with 13 bases in between. The CDR3 protein is CSATPLRIQETQYF. The CDR3 DNA is TGCAGTGCTACCCCCCTTCGAATCCAAGAGACCCAGTACTTC.

This sequence joins TRBV7-2 and TRBJ2-3; D gene unclear. This CDR3 contains 14 residues. The germline V and J ends were trimmed by 4 bases and 4 bases, with 12 bases remaining between them. The germline gives CDR1 SGHTA, CDR2 FQGNSA. The CDR3 coding sequence is TGTGCCAGCAGCTCAGGACCTGTTTCAGATACGCAGTATTTT. Translated, it gives CASSSGPVSDTQYF.

This clonotype was picked up a small number of times. J is TRBJ2-7 and V is TRBV6-5; TRBD1 is a possible D gene (5 bases). Trimming took off 2 bases at V and 5 bases at J, with 13 bases between the two ends. The V gene's germline CDR1 is MNHEY and CDR2 SVGAGI. This CDR3 is built from 14 residues. The CDR3 bases are TGTGCCAGCAGTTACCTTACACAGGCTAACGAGCAGTACTTC. Amino acids: CASSYLTQANEQYF.

The chain couples TRBV6-5 to TRBJ2-1; TRBD1 might be the D (6 bases). CDR1 is MNHEY and CDR2 is SVGAGI in the germline V gene. Trimming took 4 bases from V and 8 from J, leaving 9 bases between them. The CDR3 is made up of 12 amino acids. The CDR3 bases are TGTGCCAGCAGTTTACAGGGTTATGAGCAGTTCTTC. Its translation is CASSLQGYEQFF.

CDR3 sequence (DNA): TGTGCCAGCAGCCAAGGGGTCGGCACTGAAGCTTTCTTT. Protein: CASSQGVGTEAFF. The chain uses TRBV3-1 and TRBJ1-1; D unresolved. CDR3 length equals 13 residues. Between the trimmed V and J ends, which lost 1 base and 4 bases, there was a span of 7 bases. Per the germline V gene, CDR1 is LGHDT and CDR2 is YNNKEL (reference sequence).

This clonotype has at least ten counts. This sequence joins TRBV18 and TRBJ2-7, with 7 bases that match TRBD2. CDR1 KGHSH and CDR2 LQKENI come from the germline V gene. Trimming at V came to 4 bases and at J to 4 bases, leaving 10 bases not matched to a gene. CDR3 length: 15 amino acids. The CDR3 is CASSRTGGLMYEQYF. The CDR3 bases are TGTGCCAGCTCACGGACGGGGGGTTTGATGTACGAGCAGTACTTC.

The rearrangement links TRBV27 to TRBJ2-1; D gene uncertain. The better agreement between TRBJ2-7 and the DNA end casts doubt on the J call. Per the germline V gene, CDR1 is MNHEY and CDR2 is SMNVEV (reference sequence). The CDR3 length is 16 residues. The CDR3 region is CASSSQVSGRFYEQYF. For the CDR3, the DNA is TGTGCCAGCAGTTCCCAGGTCTCTGGGCGCTTCTACGAGCAGTACTTC.

The rearrangement joins TRBV20-1 to TRBJ2-7, with no clear D. Germline CDR1 DFQATT, CDR2 SNEGSKA (reference sequence). V lost 5 bases, J lost 2 bases, and 13 bases lay in between. This CDR3 has 13 residues. The CDR3 DNA sequence: TGCAGTGCTGGCGGAAGTTCGACCTACGAGCAGTACTTC. It yields the protein CSAGGSSTYEQYF.

V is TRBV15 and J is TRBJ2-5, with D possibly called TRBD1 or TRBD2 (5 bases each). Trimming shortened V by 4 bases and J by 7 bases, and 7 bases separated the two germline ends. CDR1 LNHNV and CDR2 YYDKDF come from the germline V gene (reference sequence). The CDR3 is made up of 11 amino acids. This chain's CDR3 is CATSNGGTQYF. CDR3 in DNA: TGTGCCACCAGCAATGGGGGGACCCAGTACTTC.

The chain links TRBV14 to TRBJ2-5; weak D call: TRBD2 (5 bases). V lost 0 bases and J 4 bases, leaving 12 bases between the germline ends. The germline V gene has CDR1 SGHDN and CDR2 FVKESK. This CDR3 has 15 amino acids. The CDR3 loop reads CASSQDGLGRETQYF. The CDR3, as DNA: TGTGCCAGCAGCCAAGATGGGCTAGGGAGAGAGACCCAGTACTTC.

The rearrangement uses TRBV19 and TRBJ2-3; D ambiguous. The germline V gene has CDR1 LNHDA and CDR2 SQIVND (reference sequence). The V gene lost 1 base and the J gene lost 0 bases, with 8 bases spanning the gap. This CDR3 region has 15 residues. CDR3 DNA: TGTGCCAGTAGTATAGTCGGCGGTAGCACAGATACGCAGTATTTT. Protein: CASSIVGGSTDTQYF.

This clonotype was found a few times. V and J are TRBV9 and TRBJ2-3; TRBD1 agrees at 8 bases. CDR1 SGDLS and CDR2 YYNGEE come from the germline V gene. The trim removed 3 bases at V and 2 bases at J, leaving 5 bases unmatched. The CDR3 covers 15 residues. CDR3 region: CASSATGGFTDTQYF. The CDR3 region has the DNA TGTGCCAGCAGCGCTACAGGGGGGTTCACAGATACGCAGTATTTT.

The chain combines TRBV28 with TRBJ2-2; no clear D gene. The CDR3 sequence is 15 residues long. V lost 6 bases and J lost 2, with 13 bases in between. CDR1 and CDR2 (germline): MDHEN, SYDVKM. The CDR3 sequence: CASSLLVRNTGELFF. The CDR3 bases are TGTGCCAGCAGCCTTTTGGTACGCAACACCGGGGAGCTGTTTTTT.

V gene TRBV7-9 combines with J gene TRBJ1-1; D is possibly TRBD1 (5 bases). Germline loops: CDR1 SEHNR, CDR2 FQNEAQ (reference sequence). The CDR3 extends over 16 amino acids. The germline V and J ends were trimmed by 2 bases and 3 bases, with 16 bases remaining between them. CDR3 nucleotide sequence: TGTGCCAGCAGCTTAAGTCCGGCCCTGACAGACACTGAAGCTTTCTTT. This sequence encodes CASSLSPALTDTEAFF.

This chain links TRBV29-1 with TRBJ2-1, with D possibly called TRBD1 or TRBD2 (5 bases each). The CDR3 runs 14 residues. Looked up from germline, CDR1 is SQVTM and CDR2 is ANQGSEA. V was trimmed by 4 bases and J by 5 bases, leaving 15 bases between them. In DNA, the CDR3 is TGCAGCGTTGGGGGGTCAGGGACGGACAATGAGCAGTTCTTC. Its translation is CSVGGSGTDNEQFF.

The chain is built from TRBV2 and TRBJ2-5; a possible D gene is TRBD2 (6 bases). Germline assignment: CDR1 SNHLY and CDR2 FYNNEI. V shed 1 base and J shed 9 bases, with 18 bases lying between them. The CDR3 totals 15 residues. CDR3 in amino acids: CASSEEAATGAAQYF. Written as DNA, the CDR3 is TGTGCCAGCAGTGAAGAGGCAGCGACGGGAGCGGCCCAGTACTTC.

The CDR3 nucleotides are TGTGCCAGCAGTTACGATGGGGCAGGTCCCTACGAGCAGTACTTC. Translated: CASSYDGAGPYEQYF. The chain combines TRBV6-6 with TRBJ2-4; perhaps TRBD1 as D (5 bases). Near its end, the DNA agrees better with TRBJ2-7, so the J call may be wrong. Germline CDR1 reads MNHNY; CDR2 reads SVGAGI (reference sequence). CDR3 length equals 15 residues.

The chain combines TRBV6-5 with TRBJ2-7; D may be TRBD2 (5 bases). Trimming stripped 2 bases from V and 1 base from J, with 12 bases between. The CDR3 runs 15 residues. CDR1 MNHEY and CDR2 SVGAGI come from the germline V gene. The CDR3 loop is CASSYGAGPSYEQYF. The DNA for the CDR3 is TGTGCCAGCAGTTACGGCGCGGGCCCGTCCTACGAGCAGTACTTC.